A single TCR beta chain is shown here with its context. The sample comes from a study of control samples from healthy donors and cancer patients. Trimming stripped 0 bases from V and 5 bases from J, with 7 bases between. Germline V gives CDR1 MGHRA, CDR2 YSYEKL. This CDR3 has 13 residues. The method was immunoSEQ multiplex PCR; TCRdb's version includes in-frame clones alone and lacks a portion of them. The sample lists approximately 170,000 clones, 90% to 95% occurring once. The genes are TRBV4-1 and TRBJ1-2; D gene ambiguous. The sample taken for sequencing was blood. The receptor was derived from a woman aged 25 to 39 in good health. CDR3 DNA: TGCGCCAGCAGCCAAGATGGGATGTATGGCTACACCTTC. This encodes CASSQDGMYGYTF.